This TCR beta chain was recorded in a study of T cell repertoires in cytomegalovirus infection. This CDR3 spans 14 amino acids. V lost 2 bases, J lost 1 base, and 9 bases lay in between. Germline loops: CDR1 SGHRS, CDR2 YFSETQ. Ten or more counts support this clonotype. MiXCR, applied by TCRdb to the reads, yields one record per CDR3 protein. This sample carries 76,000 or so distinct CDR3 sequences, 3.7% of them seen once, and the ten largest clones take less than 5%. The receptor comes from a human donor in good health (CMV status not recorded). Some clones in this sample may be carry-over from other donors' samples. The J gene is TRBJ1-1, the V gene TRBV5-1; the D gene is possibly TRBD1 (5 bases). The source material was PBMCs. The chain's CDR3 is CASSLPGTNTEAFF. As DNA, the CDR3 is TGCGCCAGCAGCTTACCAGGGACGAACACTGAAGCTTTCTTT.